This TCR beta chain was recorded in a study of molecular identifiers for immune sequencing clone quantification. CDR3 length: 13 residues. CDR1 LNHDA and CDR2 SQIVND come from the germline V gene (reference sequence). Trimming removed 11 bases at V and 6 bases at J, with 17 bases between. Bulk TCR library preparation followed previously described methods with listed TCR primers. MiXCR, run by TCRdb on the PCR reads, gives a single entry per CDR3 protein. The repertoire has about 320,000 distinct CDR3 sequences, under 25% of them found once; the top ten carry roughly 0.7%. Sequenced material: naive CD8+ T cells from blood, with Jurkat cell RNA spiked in. Regarding subset: FACS-sorted CD8+CD4-CCR7+CD45RA+ naive T cells. The TCR comes from a human donor in good health. Some libraries in this study had Jurkat cell RNA spiked in. The chain links TRBV19 to TRBJ1-5, with D perhaps TRBD1 (6 bases). This chain's CDR3 is CAGGGQRSQPQHF. In DNA form, the CDR3 reads TGTGCCGGAGGAGGACAGCGCAGTCAGCCCCAGCATTTT.